This T cell receptor (beta chain) was identified during a study of blood T cell repertoires in COVID-19. Study at large: Sample material is recorded as cDNA or gDNA derived from T cells, B-cell-depleted T cells, or PBMCs.

Measured with immunoSEQ multiplex PCR; TCRdb has only the in-frame clones, and not every one. Here the sample spans over 450,000 clones, 85% to 90% being singletons. Germline V gene data show CDR1 as SNHLY and CDR2 as FYNNEI. V lost 3 bases, J lost 0 bases, and 3 bases stayed unmatched. The CDR3 is made up of 15 amino acids. The receptor's source is a woman in her 50s with COVID-19, enrolled during active disease. The chain links TRBV2 to TRBJ1-1; 8 nucleotides align to TRBD1. The sequencing input was peripheral blood. CDR3 nucleotide sequence: TGTGCCAGCAGTGAGCAGGGGGCACTGAACACTGAAGCTTTCTTT. Translated, it gives CASSEQGALNTEAFF.